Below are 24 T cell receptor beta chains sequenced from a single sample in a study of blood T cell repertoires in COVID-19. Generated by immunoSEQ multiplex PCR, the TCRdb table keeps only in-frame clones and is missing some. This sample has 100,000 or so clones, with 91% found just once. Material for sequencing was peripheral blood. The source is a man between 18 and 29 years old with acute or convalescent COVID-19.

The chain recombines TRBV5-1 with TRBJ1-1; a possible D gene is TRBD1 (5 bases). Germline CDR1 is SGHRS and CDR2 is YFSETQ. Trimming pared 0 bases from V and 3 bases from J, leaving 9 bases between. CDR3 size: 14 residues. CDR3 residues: CASSLAGLDTEAFF. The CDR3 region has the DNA TGCGCCAGCAGCTTGGCAGGGTTGGACACTGAAGCTTTCTTT.

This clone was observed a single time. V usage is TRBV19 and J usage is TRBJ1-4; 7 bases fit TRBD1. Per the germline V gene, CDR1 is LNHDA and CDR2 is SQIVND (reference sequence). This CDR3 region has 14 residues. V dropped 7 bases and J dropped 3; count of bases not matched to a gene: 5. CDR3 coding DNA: TGTGCCAGTACCTCGACAGGGTCTAATGAAAAACTGTTTTTT. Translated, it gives CASTSTGSNEKLFF.

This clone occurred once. CDR3: CATSSLAGAGGEKLFF. For the CDR3, the DNA is TGTGCCACCAGTTCCTTAGCAGGGGCGGGGGGAGAAAAACTGTTTTTT. The V call is TRBV24-1, the J call TRBJ1-4, with D maybe TRBD1 (6 bases). The CDR3 covers 16 residues. Germline V gene data show CDR1 as KGHDR and CDR2 as SFDVKD. Trimming left V 6 bases short and J 8 bases short, with 21 bases between.

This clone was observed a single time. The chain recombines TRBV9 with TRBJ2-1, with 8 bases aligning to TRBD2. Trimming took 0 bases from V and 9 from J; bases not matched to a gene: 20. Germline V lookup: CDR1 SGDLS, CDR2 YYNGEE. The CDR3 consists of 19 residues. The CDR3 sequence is CASSVALRGAGGRFGEQFF. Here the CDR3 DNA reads TGTGCCAGCAGCGTAGCTCTTCGGGGGGCGGGAGGTCGGTTTGGTGAGCAGTTCTTC.

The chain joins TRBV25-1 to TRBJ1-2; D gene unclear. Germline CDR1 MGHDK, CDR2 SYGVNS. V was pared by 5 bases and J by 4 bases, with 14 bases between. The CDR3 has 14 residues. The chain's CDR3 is CASSPHKAGYGYTF. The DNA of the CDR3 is TGTGCCAGCAGTCCTCACAAAGCGGGCTATGGCTACACCTTC.

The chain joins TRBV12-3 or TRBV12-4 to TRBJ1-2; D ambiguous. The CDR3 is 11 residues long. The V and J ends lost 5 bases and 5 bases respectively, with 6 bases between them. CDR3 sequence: CASSLRYGYTF. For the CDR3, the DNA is TGTGCCAGCAGTCTTCGGTATGGCTACACCTTC.

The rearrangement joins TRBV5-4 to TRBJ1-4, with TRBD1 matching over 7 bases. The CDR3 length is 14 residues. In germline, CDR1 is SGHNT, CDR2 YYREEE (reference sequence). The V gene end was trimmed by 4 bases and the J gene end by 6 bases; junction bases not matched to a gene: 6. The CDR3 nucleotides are TGTGCCAGCAGCCCCGTAGGGGGCGATGAAAAACTGTTTTTT. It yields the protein CASSPVGGDEKLFF.

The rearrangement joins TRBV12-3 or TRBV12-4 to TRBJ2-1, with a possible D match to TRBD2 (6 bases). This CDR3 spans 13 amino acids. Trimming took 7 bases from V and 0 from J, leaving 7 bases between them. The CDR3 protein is CASKEGSYNEQFF. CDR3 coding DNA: TGTGCCAGCAAGGAGGGCTCCTACAATGAGCAGTTCTTC.

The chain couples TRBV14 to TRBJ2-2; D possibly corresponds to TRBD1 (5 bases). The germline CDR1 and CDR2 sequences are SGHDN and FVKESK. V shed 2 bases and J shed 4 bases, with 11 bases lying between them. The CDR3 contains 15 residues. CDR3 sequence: CASSQPSQVTGELFF. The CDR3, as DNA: TGTGCCAGCAGCCAACCTTCACAGGTCACCGGGGAGCTGTTTTTT.

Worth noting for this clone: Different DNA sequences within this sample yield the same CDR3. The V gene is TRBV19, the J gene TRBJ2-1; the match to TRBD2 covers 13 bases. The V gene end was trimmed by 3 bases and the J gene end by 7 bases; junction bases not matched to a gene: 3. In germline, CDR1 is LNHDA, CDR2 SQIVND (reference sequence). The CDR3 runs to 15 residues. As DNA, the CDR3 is TGTGCCAGTAGTATCGGACTAGCGGGGGTTAATGAGCAGTTCTTC. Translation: CASSIGLAGVNEQFF. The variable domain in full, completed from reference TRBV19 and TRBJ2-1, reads DGGITQSPKYLFRKEGQNVTLSCEQNLNHDAMYWYRQDPGQGLRLIYYSQIVNDFQKGDIAEGYSVSREKKESFPLTVTSAQKNPTAFYLCASSIGLAGVNEQFFGPGTRLTVL.

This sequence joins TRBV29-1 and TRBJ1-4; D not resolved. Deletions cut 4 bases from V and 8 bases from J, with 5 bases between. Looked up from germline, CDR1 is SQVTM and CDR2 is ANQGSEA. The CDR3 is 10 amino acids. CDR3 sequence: CSVGEEKLFF. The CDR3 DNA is TGCAGCGTTGGGGAGGAAAAACTGTTTTTT.

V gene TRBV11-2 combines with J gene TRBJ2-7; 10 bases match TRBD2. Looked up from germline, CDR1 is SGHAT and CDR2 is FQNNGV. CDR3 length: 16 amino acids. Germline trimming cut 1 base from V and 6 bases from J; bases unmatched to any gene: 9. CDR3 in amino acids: CASSLVPASGRGEQYF. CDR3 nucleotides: TGTGCCAGCAGCTTAGTGCCGGCTAGCGGGAGAGGCGAGCAGTACTTC.

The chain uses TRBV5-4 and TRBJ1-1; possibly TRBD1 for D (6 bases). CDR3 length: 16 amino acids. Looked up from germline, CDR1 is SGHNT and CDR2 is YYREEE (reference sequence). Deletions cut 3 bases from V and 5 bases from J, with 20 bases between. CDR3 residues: CASSSAATGWWTEAFF. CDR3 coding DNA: TGTGCCAGCAGCTCCGCCGCGACAGGCTGGTGGACTGAAGCTTTCTTT. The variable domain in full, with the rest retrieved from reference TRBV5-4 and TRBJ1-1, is ETGVTQSPTHLIKTRGQQVTLRCSSQSGHNTVSWYQQALGQGPQFIFQYYREEENGRGNFPPRFSGLQFPNYSSELNVNALELDDSALYLCASSSAATGWWTEAFFGQGTRLTVV.

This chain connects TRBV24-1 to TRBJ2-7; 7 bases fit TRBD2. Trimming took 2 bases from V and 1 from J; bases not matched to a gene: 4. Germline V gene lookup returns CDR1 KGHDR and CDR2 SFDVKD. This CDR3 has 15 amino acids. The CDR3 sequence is CATSDSREASYEQYF. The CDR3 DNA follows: TGTGCCACCAGTGATTCTCGGGAGGCATCCTACGAGCAGTACTTC.

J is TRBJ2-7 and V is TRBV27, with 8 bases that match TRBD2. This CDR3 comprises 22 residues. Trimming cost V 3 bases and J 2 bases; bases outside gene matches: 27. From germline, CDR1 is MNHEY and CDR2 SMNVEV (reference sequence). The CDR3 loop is CASSFGGKASGPRGTRAYEQYF. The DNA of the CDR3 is TGTGCCAGCAGTTTCGGGGGGAAAGCTAGCGGGCCTCGGGGTACACGGGCCTACGAGCAGTACTTC.

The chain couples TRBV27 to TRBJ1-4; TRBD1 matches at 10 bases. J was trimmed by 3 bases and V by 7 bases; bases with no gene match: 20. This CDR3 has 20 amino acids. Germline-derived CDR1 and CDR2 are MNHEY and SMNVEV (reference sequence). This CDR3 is CASMAGVPGQGRGPNEKLFF. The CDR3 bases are TGTGCCAGCATGGCAGGCGTCCCGGGACAGGGGAGGGGACCTAATGAAAAACTGTTTTTT.

CDR3 sequence reads: CASSFSAGKYNEQFF. DNA for the CDR3: TGTGCCAGCAGTTTTTCGGCGGGAAAATACAATGAGCAGTTCTTC. The V and J genes are TRBV28 and TRBJ2-1; possibly TRBD2 for D (6 bases). CDR1 and CDR2 (germline): MDHEN, SYDVKM. The CDR3 is made up of 15 amino acids. V shed 3 bases and J shed 4 bases, with 13 bases lying between them.

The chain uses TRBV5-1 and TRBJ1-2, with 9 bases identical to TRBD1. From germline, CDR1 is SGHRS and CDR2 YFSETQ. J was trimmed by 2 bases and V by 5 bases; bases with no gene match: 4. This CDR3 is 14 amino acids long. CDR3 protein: CASRGQGSNYGYTF. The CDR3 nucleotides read TGCGCCAGCAGGGGACAGGGTTCAAACTATGGCTACACCTTC.

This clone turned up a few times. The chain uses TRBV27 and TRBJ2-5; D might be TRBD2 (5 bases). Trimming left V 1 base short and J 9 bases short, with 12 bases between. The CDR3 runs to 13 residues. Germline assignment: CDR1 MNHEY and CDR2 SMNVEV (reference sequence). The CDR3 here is CASSLWENGAQYF. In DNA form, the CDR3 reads TGTGCCAGCAGTTTATGGGAGAATGGGGCCCAGTACTTC.

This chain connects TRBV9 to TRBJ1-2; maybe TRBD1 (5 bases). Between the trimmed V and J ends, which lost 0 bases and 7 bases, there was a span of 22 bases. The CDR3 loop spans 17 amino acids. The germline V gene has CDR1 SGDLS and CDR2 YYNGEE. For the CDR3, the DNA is TGTGCCAGCAGCGTAGACCCGACTGGGGGGAGTCTCTCTGGCTACACCTTC. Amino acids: CASSVDPTGGSLSGYTF.

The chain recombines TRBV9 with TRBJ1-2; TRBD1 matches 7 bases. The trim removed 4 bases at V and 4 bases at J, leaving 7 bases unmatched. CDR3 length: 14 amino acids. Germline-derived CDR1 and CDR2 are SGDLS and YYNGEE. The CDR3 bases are TGTGCCAGCAGCTCTGCCCGGACAGGCTATGGCTACACCTTC. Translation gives CASSSARTGYGYTF.

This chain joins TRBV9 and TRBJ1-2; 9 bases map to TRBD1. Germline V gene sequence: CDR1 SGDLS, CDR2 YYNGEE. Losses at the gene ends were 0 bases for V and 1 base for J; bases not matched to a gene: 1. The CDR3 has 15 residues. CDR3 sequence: CASSVETGGNYGYTF. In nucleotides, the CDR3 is TGTGCCAGCAGCGTAGAGACAGGGGGTAACTATGGCTACACCTTC. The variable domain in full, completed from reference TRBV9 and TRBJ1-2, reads DSGVTQTPKHLITATGQRVTLRCSPRSGDLSVYWYQQSLDQGLQFLIQYYNGEERAKGNILERFSAQQFPDLHSELNLSSLELGDSALYFCASSVETGGNYGYTFGSGTRLTVV.

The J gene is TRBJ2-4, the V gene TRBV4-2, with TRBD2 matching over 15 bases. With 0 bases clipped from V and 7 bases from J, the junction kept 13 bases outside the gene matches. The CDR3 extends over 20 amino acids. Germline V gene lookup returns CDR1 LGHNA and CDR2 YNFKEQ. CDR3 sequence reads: CASSQDRLGLAGGRGNIQYF. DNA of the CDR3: TGTGCCAGCAGCCAAGATCGGCTCGGACTAGCGGGGGGGCGTGGCAACATTCAGTACTTC.

The CDR3 loop is CASSSPGGRDGYTF. In DNA, the CDR3 is TGTGCCAGCAGTTCTCCCGGAGGGAGGGACGGCTACACCTTC. This sequence joins TRBV6-5 and TRBJ1-2; possibly TRBD1 for D (5 bases). Trimming removed 4 bases at V and 8 bases at J, with 17 bases between. Germline assignment: CDR1 MNHEY and CDR2 SVGAGI. The CDR3 spans 14 residues.